This TCR beta chain was sequenced in a study of response to subunit inactivated influenza vaccine. Study observations and caveats: Each seasonal flu vaccination may recruit only limited new T cells, authors suggested.

This clonotype was recorded a few times. Its antigen is undetermined. Each CDR3 protein is one row after TCRdb ran MiXCR on the RT-PCR reads. The repertoire holds over 750,000 distinct CDR3 sequences, with less than 25% as singletons. CDR3 size: 14 residues. V shed 3 bases and J 7 bases; nucleotides not matched to a gene: 7. The germline gives CDR1 SGHAT, CDR2 FQNNGV. This sequence joins TRBV11-2 and TRBJ2-7; TRBD2 matches at 9 bases. The material was PBMCs from blood, obtained approximately 5 days after vaccination. The sequence was obtained from a middle-aged man who received an inactivated influenza vaccine. CDR3 loop: CASSFGGGVGEQYF. As DNA, the CDR3 is TGTGCCAGCAGCTTTGGCGGGGGGGTAGGTGAGCAGTACTTC.